These 17 T cell receptor beta chains came from one sample sequenced in a study of blood T cells in healthy people across ages. Together with a sample-barcoded 5' primer, a J-beta primer mix was included in a second PCR lasting about 7 to 11 cycles. MiXCR, applied by TCRdb to the 5' RACE reads, yields one record per CDR3 protein. Of about 570,000 distinct CDR3 sequences listed, about 26% are singletons. Sample: blood. These receptors originate from a woman in her 70s in good health.

The gene calls are TRBV11-2 and TRBJ1-4, with 7 bases that match TRBD1. Looked up from germline, CDR1 is SGHAT and CDR2 is FQNNGV. This CDR3 is built from 16 residues. V trimming: 4 bases; J trimming: 6 bases; junction bases outside the gene matches: 11. CDR3 DNA: TGTGCCAGCAGCTCAAGGGGGCAGAAACGAGATGAAAAACTGTTTTTT. It encodes CASSSRGQKRDEKLFF.

This clonotype was observed a few times. The chain uses TRBV6-5 and TRBJ2-5; D gene ambiguous. The V and J ends lost 8 bases and 1 base respectively, with 8 bases between them. The CDR3 spans 12 residues. Germline loops: CDR1 MNHEY, CDR2 SVGAGI. CDR3 DNA sequence: TGTGCCAGCGGAGTTTTCCAAGAGACCCAGTACTTC. Protein sequence: CASGVFQETQYF.

This chain uses TRBV7-3 with TRBJ2-5, with TRBD1 matching over 9 bases. With V trimmed by 5 bases and J by 4 bases, 11 bases remained unmatched. This CDR3 region has 16 residues. Germline CDR1 SGHTA, CDR2 FQGTGA. The CDR3 nucleotides are TGTGCCAGCAGCCCGACGGGACAGGGCGACGTAGAGACCCAGTACTTC. Its protein is CASSPTGQGDVETQYF.

The chain joins TRBV12-3 or TRBV12-4 to TRBJ2-5; 11 bases are a match to TRBD2. The DNA end favors TRBJ2-1, so the J call may be wrong. This CDR3 comprises 14 residues. CDR3 residues: CASRFSGGDGEQFF. The CDR3 bases are TGTGCCAGCAGATTTAGCGGGGGGGATGGTGAGCAGTTCTTC.

V gene TRBV18 combines with J gene TRBJ2-4; the match to TRBD2 covers 8 bases. The ends lost 2 bases at V and 7 bases at J; junction bases unmatched: 7. The CDR3 runs 15 residues. Germline values: CDR1 KGHSH, CDR2 LQKENI. As DNA, the CDR3 is TGTGCCAGCTCACCATCGGGAGGGGGGGACAACATTCAGTACTTC. It translates to CASSPSGGGDNIQYF.

This clonotype was counted between two and nine times. The chain has TRBV10-3 and TRBJ1-2; D is unclear. Germline CDR1 ENHRY, CDR2 SYGVKD. Trimming took 3 bases from V and 3 from J, leaving 8 bases between them. CDR3 length: 13 residues. The CDR3 DNA sequence: TGTGCCATCAGTGAAGGGCAGCACTATGGCTACACCTTC. Residues: CAISEGQHYGYTF.

Remarks on this clonotype: A much larger clone differs by one base, so this may be a read error. This rearrangement joins TRBV7-2 to TRBJ2-5; no reliable D call. V lost 0 bases and J 6 bases, leaving 5 bases between the germline ends. The CDR3 sequence is 12 residues long. Germline-derived CDR1 and CDR2 are SGHTA and FQGNSA. The CDR3 nucleotides read TGTGCCAGCAGCTTAGCGCGAAAGACCCAGTACTTC. It specifies CASSLARKTQYF.

This clonotype appeared a few times. The chain recombines TRBV6-1 with TRBJ2-5; D possibly corresponds to TRBD2 (6 bases). V was clipped by 7 bases and J by 2 bases, with 17 bases between them. The germline CDR1 and CDR2 sequences are MNHNS and SASEGT. The CDR3 runs 15 residues. The chain's CDR3 is CASNTWYGGQETQYF. DNA for the CDR3: TGTGCCAGCAACACGTGGTACGGGGGTCAAGAGACCCAGTACTTC.

Turning to this clonotype: At one end, the junction sequence differs from germline, possibly due to a read error. The CDR3 spells CASGYSRGGGEKLFF. CDR3 bases: TGTGCCAGCGGTTACTCCAGGGGGGGCGGGGAAAAACTGTTTTTT. The V call is TRBV6-5, the J call TRBJ1-4; 7 bases are shared with TRBD1. This CDR3 region has 15 residues. Germline-derived CDR1 and CDR2 are MNHEY and SVGAGI.

The chain has TRBV6-1 and TRBJ2-4; D remains unclear. This CDR3 is 15 amino acids long. Germline V gene sequence: CDR1 MNHNS, CDR2 SASEGT. With 2 bases removed from V and 6 bases from J, the gap between germline ends came to 14 bases. In DNA, the CDR3 is TGTGCCAGCAGTGAAAGGCCAACGGTATTAAACATTCAGTACTTC. This translates into CASSERPTVLNIQYF.

CDR3 DNA sequence: TGCGCCAGCAGCCCGGGCCAACAGTCAAATCAGCCCCAGCATTTT. This gives the protein CASSPGQQSNQPQHF. The chain has TRBV5-1 and TRBJ1-5, with D unresolved. CDR1 and CDR2 from the germline V gene are SGHRS and YFSETQ. The CDR3 loop spans 15 amino acids. Trimming cost V 4 bases and J 4 bases, with 15 bases left between them.

V is TRBV6-1 and J is TRBJ1-1; D remains unclear. The CDR3 loop spans 14 amino acids. Germline-derived CDR1 and CDR2 are MNHNS and SASEGT. With 1 base removed from V and 5 bases from J, the gap between germline ends came to 11 bases. CDR3 DNA: TGTGCCAGCAGTGAAGACTGGATTAGGACTGAAGCTTTCTTT. Its protein product is CASSEDWIRTEAFF.

This chain connects TRBV7-9 to TRBJ1-1; D is uncertain. The germline V gene encodes CDR1 SEHNR and CDR2 FQNEAQ (reference sequence). This CDR3 has 14 residues. Between the trimmed V and J ends, which lost 0 bases and 4 bases, there was a span of 9 bases. CDR3 sequence reads: CASSLAGWGTEAFF. DNA of the CDR3: TGTGCCAGCAGCTTAGCGGGTTGGGGCACTGAAGCTTTCTTT.

This clonotype was detected only a few times. V gene TRBV4-2 combines with J gene TRBJ2-3; 11 positions agree with TRBD2. The CDR3 length is 20 residues. Losses at the gene ends were 0 bases for V and 2 bases for J; bases not matched to a gene: 13. CDR1 and CDR2 (germline): LGHNA, YNFKEQ. CDR3 in amino acids: CASSQDGGATSGVLTDTQYF. CDR3 nucleotide sequence: TGTGCCAGCAGCCAAGATGGGGGGGCGACTAGCGGGGTCCTCACAGATACGCAGTATTTT.

In its sample, this clonotype was seen a few times. V is TRBV6-5 and J is TRBJ2-6; possibly TRBD1 for D (6 bases). CDR3 length equals 18 residues. Germline V gene lookup returns CDR1 MNHEY and CDR2 SVGAGI. V dropped 5 bases and J dropped 0 bases, with 17 bases sitting between them. The chain's CDR3 is CASSQSGTRSSGANVLTF. In DNA form, the CDR3 reads TGTGCCAGCAGTCAATCCGGGACACGGAGCTCTGGGGCCAACGTCCTGACTTTC.

This clonotype has more than one count but fewer than ten. V and J are TRBV7-9 and TRBJ2-1, with 11 bases matching TRBD2. The germline CDR1 and CDR2 sequences are SEHNR and FQNEAQ (reference sequence). Unmatched junction bases numbered 4, after V lost 5 bases and J lost 4 bases. This CDR3 region has 15 residues. The CDR3 here is CASSTLAGGYNEQFF. The CDR3 DNA reads as TGTGCCAGCAGCACCCTAGCGGGGGGTTACAATGAGCAGTTCTTC.

This clonotype was detected a few times. The genes are TRBV6-2 or TRBV6-3 and TRBJ1-2, with D perhaps TRBD1 (6 bases). V dropped 8 bases and J dropped 3 bases, with 22 bases sitting between them. The CDR3 is made up of 16 amino acids. Germline V CDR1 and CDR2: MNHEY, SVGEGT. CDR3 amino acids: CASSPLTGSPDYGYTF. CDR3 bases: TGTGCCAGCTCGCCCTTGACAGGTTCTCCAGACTATGGCTACACCTTC.